Below, one T cell receptor beta chain is given with its context. As yet, its antigen is unknown. PCR amplification relied on 60 Vbeta primers (plus 13 Jbeta primers). Generated by immunoSEQ multiplex PCR, the TCRdb table keeps only in-frame clones and is missing some. Among over 80,000 clones, about 74% were seen once, and the ten largest hold roughly a sixth. V dropped 7 bases and J dropped 2; count of bases not matched to a gene: 1. The CDR3 is 13 residues long. Germline V gene data show CDR1 as SNHLY and CDR2 as FYNNEI. The sample belongs to a study of cytomegalovirus exposure and HLA in healthy donors. General observations from the study: An analysis done earlier found most TCR beta V segments productive about 90% or about 30% of the time. A few CMV-associated chains proved CMV antigen-specific in vitro.

Specimen: PBMCs. The chain is built from TRBV2 and TRBJ1-4; 7 nucleotides agree with TRBD1. The sequence came from a man aged 55-75 years in good health and CMV-seropositive. Here the CDR3 reads CASTGQTNEKLFF. For the CDR3, the DNA is TGTGCCAGCACGGGACAGACTAATGAAAAACTGTTTTTT.